This TCR beta chain was sequenced in a study of control samples from healthy donors and cancer patients. Generated by immunoSEQ multiplex PCR, the TCRdb table keeps only in-frame clones and is missing some. The sample has 73,000 or so clones; roughly 87% are singletons. The sample holds a few counts of this clone. The trim removed 0 bases at V and 8 bases at J, leaving 6 bases unmatched. The CDR3 extends over 16 amino acids. Germline values: CDR1 SGHTA, CDR2 FQGNSA. The V and J genes are TRBV7-2 and TRBJ2-1; TRBD2 matches at 11 bases. This sequence originates from a woman aged 50 to 60 in good health. Sequencing was carried out using blood. CDR3 DNA: TGTGCCAGCAGCTTAGCATCTGGACTAGCGGGCGATGAGCAGTTCTTC. Residues: CASSLASGLAGDEQFF.